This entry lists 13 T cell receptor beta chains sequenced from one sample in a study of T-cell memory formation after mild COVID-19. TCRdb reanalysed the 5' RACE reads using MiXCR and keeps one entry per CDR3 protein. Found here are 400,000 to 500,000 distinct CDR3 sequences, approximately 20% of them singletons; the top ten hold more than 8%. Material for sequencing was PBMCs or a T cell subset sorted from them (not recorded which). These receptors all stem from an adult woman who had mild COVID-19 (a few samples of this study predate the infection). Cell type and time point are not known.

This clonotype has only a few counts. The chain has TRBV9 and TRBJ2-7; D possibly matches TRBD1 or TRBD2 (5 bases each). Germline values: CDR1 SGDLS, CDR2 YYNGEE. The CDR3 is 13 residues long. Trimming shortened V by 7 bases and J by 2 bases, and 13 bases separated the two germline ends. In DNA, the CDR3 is TGTGCCAGCGCCAGGGACGGCGCCTACGAGCAGTACTTC. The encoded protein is CASARDGAYEQYF.

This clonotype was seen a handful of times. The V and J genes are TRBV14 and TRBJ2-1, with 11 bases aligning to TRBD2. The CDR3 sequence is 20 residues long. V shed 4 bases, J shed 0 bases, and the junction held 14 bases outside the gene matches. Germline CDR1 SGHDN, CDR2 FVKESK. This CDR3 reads CASSRSTSGIAQSSYNEQFF. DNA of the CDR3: TGTGCCAGCAGCCGATCGACTAGCGGGATTGCCCAAAGCTCCTACAATGAGCAGTTCTTC.

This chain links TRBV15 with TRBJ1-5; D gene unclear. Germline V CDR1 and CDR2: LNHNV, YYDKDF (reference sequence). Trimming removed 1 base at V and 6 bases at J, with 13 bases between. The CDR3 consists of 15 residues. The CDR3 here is CATSRVLGAAQPQHF. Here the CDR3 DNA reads TGTGCCACCAGCAGAGTTTTGGGAGCTGCTCAGCCCCAGCATTTT.

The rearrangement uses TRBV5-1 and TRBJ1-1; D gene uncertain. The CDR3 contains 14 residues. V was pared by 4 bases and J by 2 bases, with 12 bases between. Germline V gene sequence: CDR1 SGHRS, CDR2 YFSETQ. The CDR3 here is CASSPWAANTEAFF. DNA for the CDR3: TGCGCCAGCAGCCCCTGGGCAGCAAACACTGAAGCTTTCTTT.

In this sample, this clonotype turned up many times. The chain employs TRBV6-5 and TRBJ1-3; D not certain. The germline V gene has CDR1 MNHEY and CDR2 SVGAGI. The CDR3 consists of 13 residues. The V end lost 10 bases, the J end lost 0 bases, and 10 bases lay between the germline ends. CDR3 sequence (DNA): TGTGCCACTGGACTGATCTCTGGAAACACCATATATTTT. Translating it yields CATGLISGNTIYF.

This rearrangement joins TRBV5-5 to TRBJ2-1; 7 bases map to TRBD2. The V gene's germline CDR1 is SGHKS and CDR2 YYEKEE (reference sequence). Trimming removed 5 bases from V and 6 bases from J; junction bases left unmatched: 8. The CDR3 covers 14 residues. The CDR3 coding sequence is TGTGCCAGCAGGACCGGGGGGATCCCCAATGAGCAGTTCTTC. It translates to CASRTGGIPNEQFF. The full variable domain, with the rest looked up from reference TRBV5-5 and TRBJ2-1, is DAGVTQSPTHLIKTRGQQVTLRCSPISGHKSVSWYQQVLGQGPQFIFQYYEKEERGRGNFPDRFSARQFPNYSSELNVNALLLGDSALYLCASRTGGIPNEQFFGPGTRLTVL.

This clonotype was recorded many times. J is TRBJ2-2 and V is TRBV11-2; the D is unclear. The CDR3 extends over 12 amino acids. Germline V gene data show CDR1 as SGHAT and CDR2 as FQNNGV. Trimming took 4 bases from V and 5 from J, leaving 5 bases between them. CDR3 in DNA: TGTGCCAGCAGCTACGGAACCGGGGAGCTGTTTTTT. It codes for CASSYGTGELFF.

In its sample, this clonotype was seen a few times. The CDR3 nucleotides are TGTGCCAGCAGCTTAAACCCTGCCGTGGGTACCTATAATTCACCCCTCCACTTT. This codes for CASSLNPAVGTYNSPLHF. This chain links TRBV7-2 with TRBJ1-6; D gene unclear. The germline gives CDR1 SGHTA, CDR2 FQGNSA. Trimming pared 2 bases from V and 2 bases from J, leaving 16 bases between. The CDR3 contains 18 residues.

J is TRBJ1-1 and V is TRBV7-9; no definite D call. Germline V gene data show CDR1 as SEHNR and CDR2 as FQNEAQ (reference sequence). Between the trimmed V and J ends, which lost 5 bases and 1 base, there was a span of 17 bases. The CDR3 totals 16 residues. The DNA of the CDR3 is TGTGCCAGCAGCCCTAGGGCGGGAGCGAGGAACACTGAAGCTTTCTTT. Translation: CASSPRAGARNTEAFF.

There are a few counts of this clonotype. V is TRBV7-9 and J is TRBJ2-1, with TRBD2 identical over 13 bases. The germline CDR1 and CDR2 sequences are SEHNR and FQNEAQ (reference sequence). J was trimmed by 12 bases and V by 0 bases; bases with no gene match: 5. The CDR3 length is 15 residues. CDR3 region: CASSLAGLAGAGQFF. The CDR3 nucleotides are TGTGCCAGCAGCTTAGCTGGACTAGCGGGGGCTGGGCAGTTCTTC. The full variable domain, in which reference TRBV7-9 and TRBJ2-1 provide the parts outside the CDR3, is DTGVSQNPRHKITKRGQNVTFRCDPISEHNRLYWYRQTLGQGPEFLTYFQNEAQLEKSRLLSDRFSAERPKGSFSTLEIQRTEQGDSAMYLCASSLAGLAGAGQFFGPGTRLTVL.

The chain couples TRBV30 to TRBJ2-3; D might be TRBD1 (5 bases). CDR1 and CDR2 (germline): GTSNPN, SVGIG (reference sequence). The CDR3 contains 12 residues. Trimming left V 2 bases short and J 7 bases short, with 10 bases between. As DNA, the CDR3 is TGTGCCTGGAGTACGACAGTCCATACGCAGTATTTT. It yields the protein CAWSTTVHTQYF.

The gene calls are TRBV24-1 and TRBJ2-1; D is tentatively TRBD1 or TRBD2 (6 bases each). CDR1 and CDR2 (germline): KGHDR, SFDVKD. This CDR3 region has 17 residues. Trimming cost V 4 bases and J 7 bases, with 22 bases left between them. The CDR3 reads CATSDLRQAGGGNEQFF. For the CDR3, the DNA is TGTGCCACCAGTGACCTTCGACAGGCCGGAGGGGGAAATGAGCAGTTCTTC.

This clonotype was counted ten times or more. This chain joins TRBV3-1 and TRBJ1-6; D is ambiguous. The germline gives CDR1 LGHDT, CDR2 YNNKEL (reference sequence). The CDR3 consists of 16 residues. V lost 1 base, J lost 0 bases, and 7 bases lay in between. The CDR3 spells CASSQAESSYNSPLHF. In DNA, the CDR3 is TGTGCCAGCAGCCAAGCGGAGAGCTCCTATAATTCACCCCTCCACTTT.